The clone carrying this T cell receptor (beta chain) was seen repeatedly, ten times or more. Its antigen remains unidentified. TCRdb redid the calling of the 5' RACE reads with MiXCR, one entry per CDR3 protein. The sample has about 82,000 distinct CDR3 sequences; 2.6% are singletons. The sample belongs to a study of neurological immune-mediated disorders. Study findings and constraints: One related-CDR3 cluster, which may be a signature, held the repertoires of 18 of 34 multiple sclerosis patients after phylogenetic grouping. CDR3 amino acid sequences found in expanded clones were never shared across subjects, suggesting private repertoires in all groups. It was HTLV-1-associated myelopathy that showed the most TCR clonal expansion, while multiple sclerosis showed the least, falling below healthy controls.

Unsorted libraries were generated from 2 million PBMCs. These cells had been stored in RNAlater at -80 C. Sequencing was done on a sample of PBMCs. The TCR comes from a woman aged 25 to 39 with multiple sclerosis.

CDR3 sequence (DNA): TGCAGTGCTAGTAATCGGGAAACCATGAACACTGAAGCTTTCTTT. Its translation is CSASNRETMNTEAFF. J is TRBJ1-1 and V is TRBV20-1; no clear D gene. The germline CDR1 and CDR2 sequences are DFQATT and SNEGSKA (reference sequence). This CDR3 spans 15 amino acids. Trimming pared 3 bases from V and 0 bases from J, leaving 14 bases between.